These T cell receptor beta chains were read from a single sample in a study of naive and memory T cell subsets. TCRdb processed the UMI-ligation and nested PCR reads anew with MiXCR; each CDR3 protein has one entry. The table lists 120,000 to 150,000 distinct CDR3 sequences, 15% to 25% of them singletons. The sample consisted of naive CD8+ T cells from blood. Receptor source: a human donor in good health. Each CDR3 is given with its conserved first and last residue. Each record gives: D gene, V gene, J gene, clone size, CDR3 length, CDR3 DNA, CDR3 protein. The D gene is left open where the match is weak. Expanded clones are given a class, and other clones once, few, many or no size at all.

d_call: .
v_call: TRBV12-5
j_call: TRBJ1-5
clone_size: .
cdr3_length: 12
cdr3_nt: TGTGCTAGTGGGAAAGGAGGTCAGCCCCAGCATTTT
cdr3_aa: CASGKGGQPQHF

d_call: .
v_call: TRBV28
j_call: TRBJ1-3
clone_size: .
cdr3_length: 14
cdr3_nt: TGTGCCAGCAGCCATAGTCCCTCTGGAAACACCATATATTTT
cdr3_aa: CASSHSPSGNTIYF

d_call: TRBD1
v_call: TRBV7-6
j_call: TRBJ2-5
clone_size: few
cdr3_length: 17
cdr3_nt: TGTGCCAGCAGCTCCCGAGTACGAGACAGGGGGCTTGAGACCCAGTACTTC
cdr3_aa: CASSSRVRDRGLETQYF

d_call: .
v_call: TRBV28
j_call: TRBJ2-2
clone_size: .
cdr3_length: 17
cdr3_nt: TGTGCCAGCAGTTCGGGGTTATCTGGGGCCAACACCGGGGAGCTGTTTTTT
cdr3_aa: CASSSGLSGANTGELFF

d_call: TRBD1
v_call: TRBV6-5
j_call: TRBJ1-2
clone_size: many
cdr3_length: 16
cdr3_nt: TGTGCCAGCAGTTACAGGGACAGGGAGAGGGACTATGGCTACACCTTC
cdr3_aa: CASSYRDRERDYGYTF

d_call: .
v_call: TRBV20-1
j_call: TRBJ1-1
clone_size: few
cdr3_length: 13
cdr3_nt: TGCAGTGCCAGAGCGACGGAGCACACTGAAGCTTTCTTT
cdr3_aa: CSARATEHTEAFF

d_call: .
v_call: TRBV7-9
j_call: TRBJ2-1
clone_size: .
cdr3_length: 14
cdr3_nt: TGTGCCAGCAGCCAAAGTTACTCCTACAATGAGCAGTTCTTC
cdr3_aa: CASSQSYSYNEQFF

d_call: .
v_call: TRBV20-1
j_call: TRBJ1-2
clone_size: few
cdr3_length: 13
cdr3_nt: TGCAGTGCTAGCGGAGGGGCGGACTATGGCTACACCTTC
cdr3_aa: CSASGGADYGYTF

d_call: TRBD1
v_call: TRBV12-3/TRBV12-4
j_call: TRBJ2-4
clone_size: .
cdr3_length: 13
cdr3_nt: TGTGCCAGCACCCAGGGGGCGGAGAACATTCAGTACTTC
cdr3_aa: CASTQGAENIQYF

d_call: TRBD2
v_call: TRBV28
j_call: TRBJ2-7
clone_size: .
cdr3_length: 14
cdr3_nt: TGTGCCAGCGGTTCTCTAGCGGGAGCCGCCGAGCAGTACTTC
cdr3_aa: CASGSLAGAAEQYF

d_call: .
v_call: TRBV11-3
j_call: TRBJ2-3
clone_size: many
cdr3_length: 15
cdr3_nt: TGTGCCAGCAGCTTAGGGGGGCGAGGCACAGATACGCAGTATTTT
cdr3_aa: CASSLGGRGTDTQYF

d_call: TRBD1
v_call: TRBV6-2/TRBV6-3
j_call: TRBJ1-1
clone_size: few
cdr3_length: 17
cdr3_nt: TGTGCCAGCAGTTACTCGAGGGACAGGGGGCCGAACACTGAAGCTTTCTTT
cdr3_aa: CASSYSRDRGPNTEAFF

d_call: .
v_call: TRBV6-4
j_call: TRBJ1-1
clone_size: .
cdr3_length: 13
cdr3_nt: TGTGCCAGCAGTGACTCGAGGAACACTGAAGCTTTCTTT
cdr3_aa: CASSDSRNTEAFF

d_call: TRBD1
v_call: TRBV29-1
j_call: TRBJ2-3
clone_size: few
cdr3_length: 15
cdr3_nt: TGCAGCGTTGACTACGGGACAGCGAGCACAGATACGCAGTATTTT
cdr3_aa: CSVDYGTASTDTQYF

d_call: TRBD2
v_call: TRBV29-1
j_call: TRBJ2-1
clone_size: .
cdr3_length: 13
cdr3_nt: TGCAGCGCGGGACTAGCGCAACACAATGAGCAGTTCTTC
cdr3_aa: CSAGLAQHNEQFF

d_call: TRBD2
v_call: TRBV29-1
j_call: TRBJ2-3
clone_size: few
cdr3_length: 13
cdr3_nt: TGCAGCGTTGAAGGCGGGAGGGCCGATACGCAGTATTTT
cdr3_aa: CSVEGGRADTQYF

d_call: .
v_call: TRBV5-1
j_call: TRBJ2-7
clone_size: few
cdr3_length: 14
cdr3_nt: TGCGCCAGCAGCTTCGCAGGGGGGAATTACGAGCAGTACTTC
cdr3_aa: CASSFAGGNYEQYF

d_call: TRBD2
v_call: TRBV28
j_call: TRBJ2-7
clone_size: many
cdr3_length: 14
cdr3_nt: TGTGCCAGCAGTTTGGCGGGAGGGAACTACGAGCAGTACTTC
cdr3_aa: CASSLAGGNYEQYF

d_call: .
v_call: TRBV14
j_call: TRBJ1-1
clone_size: few
cdr3_length: 12
cdr3_nt: TGTGCCAGCAGTTTCGGGGTATATCCGGCTTTCTTT
cdr3_aa: CASSFGVYPAFF

d_call: .
v_call: TRBV14
j_call: TRBJ2-1
clone_size: few
cdr3_length: 16
cdr3_nt: TGTGCCAGCAGCCAATTAAAGGGTCTAGATCTCCATGAGCAGTTCTTC
cdr3_aa: CASSQLKGLDLHEQFF

d_call: TRBD2
v_call: TRBV7-2
j_call: TRBJ2-3
clone_size: .
cdr3_length: 16
cdr3_nt: TGTGCCAGCAGCCCTTTTGCGGGAGGGCCCTCAGATACGCAGTATTTT
cdr3_aa: CASSPFAGGPSDTQYF

d_call: .
v_call: TRBV29-1
j_call: TRBJ2-7
clone_size: few
cdr3_length: 13
cdr3_nt: TGCAGCGTCAGAGGGCCAGGGAGCTACGAGCAGTACTTC
cdr3_aa: CSVRGPGSYEQYF

d_call: .
v_call: TRBV6-1
j_call: TRBJ1-5
clone_size: few
cdr3_length: 14
cdr3_nt: TGTGCCAGCAGTGACGAGGGGAAGTGGCAGCCCCAGCATTTT
cdr3_aa: CASSDEGKWQPQHF

d_call: TRBD2
v_call: TRBV20-1
j_call: TRBJ2-1
clone_size: .
cdr3_length: 15
cdr3_nt: TGCAGTGCTAGGATAGGCGGGAGGGCCTACAATGAGCAGTTCTTC
cdr3_aa: CSARIGGRAYNEQFF

d_call: .
v_call: TRBV11-2
j_call: TRBJ2-2
clone_size: .
cdr3_length: 15
cdr3_nt: TGTGCCAGCAGCTTAGGGACCACGAACACCGGGGAGCTGTTTTTT
cdr3_aa: CASSLGTTNTGELFF

d_call: .
v_call: TRBV25-1
j_call: TRBJ1-1
clone_size: many
cdr3_length: 14
cdr3_nt: TGTGCCAGCAGTGAATCTCCGACCACAGGGGAAGCTTTCTTT
cdr3_aa: CASSESPTTGEAFF

d_call: .
v_call: TRBV5-8
j_call: TRBJ1-5
clone_size: few
cdr3_length: 13
cdr3_nt: TGTGCCAGCGTAAAGGCGTACAATCAGCCCCAGCATTTT
cdr3_aa: CASVKAYNQPQHF

d_call: .
v_call: TRBV11-2
j_call: TRBJ2-1
clone_size: .
cdr3_length: 12
cdr3_nt: TGTGCCAGCAGTCCCTCGGGAGAGGAGCAGTTCTTC
cdr3_aa: CASSPSGEEQFF

d_call: .
v_call: TRBV27
j_call: TRBJ2-7
clone_size: few
cdr3_length: 12
cdr3_nt: TGTGCCAGCGGCCGGGACACATGGGAGCAGTACTTC
cdr3_aa: CASGRDTWEQYF

d_call: .
v_call: TRBV5-5
j_call: TRBJ2-1
clone_size: few
cdr3_length: 16
cdr3_nt: TGTGCCAGCAGCTTGGCACCGATAAGCTCCTACAATGAGCAGTTCTTC
cdr3_aa: CASSLAPISSYNEQFF

d_call: TRBD1
v_call: TRBV12-5
j_call: TRBJ2-2
clone_size: .
cdr3_length: 17
cdr3_nt: TGTGCTAGTGGTTTGGTACGGACAGGGGGAGAGGCCGGGGAGCTGTTTTTT
cdr3_aa: CASGLVRTGGEAGELFF

d_call: TRBD1
v_call: TRBV6-5
j_call: TRBJ1-1
clone_size: .
cdr3_length: 14
cdr3_nt: TGTGCCAGCAGTAGTCGACAGGGTTGGACTGAAGCTTTCTTT
cdr3_aa: CASSSRQGWTEAFF

d_call: .
v_call: TRBV5-1
j_call: TRBJ2-7
clone_size: .
cdr3_length: 15
cdr3_nt: TGCGCCAGCAGCCCGTATCGGGACGCAACCTACGAGCAGTACTTC
cdr3_aa: CASSPYRDATYEQYF

d_call: .
v_call: TRBV9
j_call: TRBJ1-4
clone_size: .
cdr3_length: 17
cdr3_nt: TGTGCCAGCAGCGTAGAAGAGAAGGGCGCACATAATGAAAAACTGTTTTTT
cdr3_aa: CASSVEEKGAHNEKLFF

d_call: TRBD1
v_call: TRBV5-5
j_call: TRBJ2-1
clone_size: few
cdr3_length: 15
cdr3_nt: TGTGCCAGCAGCTTGGGCCAGGGGGCTTCCAATGAGCAGTTCTTC
cdr3_aa: CASSLGQGASNEQFF

d_call: .
v_call: TRBV12-3/TRBV12-4
j_call: TRBJ2-7
clone_size: .
cdr3_length: 14
cdr3_nt: TGTGCCAGCACCTCCCGGGACTCTCGCTTGGAGCAGTACTTC
cdr3_aa: CASTSRDSRLEQYF

d_call: .
v_call: TRBV6-5
j_call: TRBJ2-5
clone_size: .
cdr3_length: 17
cdr3_nt: TGTGCCAGCAGTTACTCGGGTCTAGATCGGGTGGGAGAGACCCAGTACTTC
cdr3_aa: CASSYSGLDRVGETQYF

d_call: .
v_call: TRBV10-3
j_call: TRBJ2-2
clone_size: .
cdr3_length: 16
cdr3_nt: TGTGCCATCAGTGAACCCCAGGTCAATTTATACGGGGAGCTGTTTTTT
cdr3_aa: CAISEPQVNLYGELFF

d_call: TRBD2
v_call: TRBV20-1
j_call: TRBJ2-7
clone_size: .
cdr3_length: 15
cdr3_nt: TGCAGTGCTATTTCTGCGGGACTAGTCCCCTACGAGCAGTACTTC
cdr3_aa: CSAISAGLVPYEQYF

d_call: .
v_call: TRBV28
j_call: TRBJ1-1
clone_size: many
cdr3_length: 13
cdr3_nt: TGTGCCAGCAGTTTCGACGTTGGCACTGAAGCTTTCTTT
cdr3_aa: CASSFDVGTEAFF

d_call: .
v_call: TRBV4-1
j_call: TRBJ2-5
clone_size: .
cdr3_length: 13
cdr3_nt: TGCGCCAGCAGCCAAGTGGAGGTGGGGGCCCAGTACTTC
cdr3_aa: CASSQVEVGAQYF

d_call: .
v_call: TRBV21-1
j_call: TRBJ1-2
clone_size: .
cdr3_length: 16
cdr3_nt: TGTGCCAGCAACTCCCTGTCCGGGGACGTTGACTATGGCTACACCTTC
cdr3_aa: CASNSLSGDVDYGYTF

d_call: TRBD2
v_call: TRBV11-2
j_call: TRBJ2-3
clone_size: .
cdr3_length: 20
cdr3_nt: TGTGCCAGCAGCGAACACCTGACTCCGGGACTAGCGGGAGGGGGAGATACGCAGTATTTT
cdr3_aa: CASSEHLTPGLAGGGDTQYF

d_call: .
v_call: TRBV25-1
j_call: TRBJ1-5
clone_size: .
cdr3_length: 13
cdr3_nt: TGTGCCAGCAGTGAATTGGACGGGCTGTCCCAGCATTTT
cdr3_aa: CASSELDGLSQHF

d_call: .
v_call: TRBV5-1
j_call: TRBJ2-1
clone_size: few
cdr3_length: 14
cdr3_nt: TGCGCCAGCAGCCCCTTCTCAGCCTCCAATGAGCAGTTCTTC
cdr3_aa: CASSPFSASNEQFF

d_call: .
v_call: TRBV6-5
j_call: TRBJ2-7
clone_size: few
cdr3_length: 13
cdr3_nt: TGTGCCAGCGGAGGAGAGGGGTTGGGAGTGCAGTACTTC
cdr3_aa: CASGGEGLGVQYF

d_call: TRBD2
v_call: TRBV13
j_call: TRBJ2-1
clone_size: .
cdr3_length: 16
cdr3_nt: TGTGCCAGCAGCTTTTCCGGGGGGGTCGCCTACAATGAGCAGTTCTTC
cdr3_aa: CASSFSGGVAYNEQFF

d_call: TRBD2
v_call: TRBV29-1
j_call: TRBJ2-7
clone_size: .
cdr3_length: 12
cdr3_nt: TGCAGCGTTGGCCTAGCGGACTACGAGCAGTACTTC
cdr3_aa: CSVGLADYEQYF

d_call: .
v_call: TRBV28
j_call: TRBJ1-6
clone_size: .
cdr3_length: 15
cdr3_nt: TGTGCCAGCACCCGTACAGGGAGCTATAATTCACCCCTCCACTTT
cdr3_aa: CASTRTGSYNSPLHF

d_call: .
v_call: TRBV9
j_call: TRBJ2-3
clone_size: few
cdr3_length: 12
cdr3_nt: TGTGCCAGCAGCGAGGCTGGGGGGACGCAGTATTTT
cdr3_aa: CASSEAGGTQYF

d_call: .
v_call: TRBV4-3
j_call: TRBJ2-2
clone_size: .
cdr3_length: 15
cdr3_nt: TGCGCCAGCAGCCAAGGTGCCGCGAACACCGGGGAGCTGTTTTTT
cdr3_aa: CASSQGAANTGELFF